The 2 T cell receptor beta chains reported below all come from one sample, sequenced in a study of post-analysis software for immune sequencing data. Overall study results and limits: Controls had lower frequencies than patients of about 5 TRBV segments, which included TRBV5-6, TRBV5-1 and TRBV20-1.

Which antigens these TCRs recognize remains unknown. Unique molecular identifiers were built into the TCR beta cDNA libraries. TCRdb re-analysed the PCR reads in MiXCR, keeping a single row per CDR3 protein. The sample records about 820,000 distinct CDR3 sequences, approximately 53% being singletons. Material: blood. The origin of the receptors is a girl aged 5 to 17 with multiple sclerosis.

The rearrangement uses TRBV7-9 and TRBJ2-7; the match to TRBD1 covers 7 bases. The germline gives CDR1 SEHNR, CDR2 FQNEAQ (reference sequence). The CDR3 covers 15 residues. J lost 3 bases, V lost 1 base, and 6 bases had no gene match. CDR3 DNA: TGTGCCAGCAGCTTAGATCCCCCAGGGGGCTACGAGCAGTACTTC. This gives the protein CASSLDPPGGYEQYF.

The rearrangement uses TRBV6-2 or TRBV6-3 and TRBJ2-5, with D tentatively TRBD1 or TRBD2 (5 bases each). With the DNA end fitting TRBJ2-7 better, the J assignment may be wrong. The CDR3 contains 15 residues. The germline gives CDR1 MNHEY, CDR2 SVGEGT. The CDR3 region has the DNA TGTGCCAGCAGTTACTCGAGGGCCAGGGCCTACGAGCAGTACTTC. Amino acid sequence: CASSYSRARAYEQYF.